A selection of T cell receptor beta chains follows, all from one sample in a study of blood T cell repertoires in COVID-19. The table came from immunoSEQ multiplex PCR; TCRdb's copy has only in-frame clones and leaves some out. The sample lists 25,000 to 30,000 clones, roughly nine tenths occurring once. Material for sequencing was peripheral blood. Receptors originate from a human donor with acute or convalescent COVID-19. The donor label of this sample is uncertain. The CDR3 runs from the conserved cysteine through the conserved F or W. A D gene is named only where the DNA matches it firmly. Only part of the rows carry a size: once, few, many, or a class if the clone is expanded.

V: TRBV2
size: -
J: TRBJ2-6
D: -
DNA: TGTGCCAGCAGTGAAGCGCCCAGGGGCGACGTCCTGACTTTC
CDR3: CASSEAPRGDVLTF

V: TRBV11-2
size: -
J: TRBJ1-6
D: TRBD1
DNA: TGTGCCAGCAGCGGCCCGGGACAGGGCGGTTCACCCCTCCACTTT
CDR3: CASSGPGQGGSPLHF

V: TRBV3-1/TRBV3-2
size: few
J: TRBJ2-3
D: -
DNA: TGTGCCAGCAGCCAAGACACGGGAGATACGCAGTATTTT
CDR3: CASSQDTGDTQYF

V: TRBV14
size: -
J: TRBJ2-5
D: -
DNA: TGTGCCAGCAGCCAAAACAGGGCTCAAGAGACCCAGTACTTC
CDR3: CASSQNRAQETQYF

V: TRBV10-3
size: once
J: TRBJ1-6
D: TRBD1
DNA: TGTGCCATCAGGGCGGGACAGGGGAATTCACCCCTCCACTTT
CDR3: CAIRAGQGNSPLHF

V: TRBV6-1
size: -
J: TRBJ2-3
D: -
DNA: TGTGCCAGCAGTGATGGGCCAGGCGTGAGCACAGATACGCAGTATTTT
CDR3: CASSDGPGVSTDTQYF

V: TRBV28
size: few
J: TRBJ1-2
D: TRBD1
DNA: TGTGCCAGCAGTACTTACTACGGGGACAGGGAACGTGGTGGCTACACCTTC
CDR3: CASSTYYGDRERGGYTF

V: TRBV6-5
size: -
J: TRBJ2-1
D: -
DNA: TGTGCCAGCAGTAGTGCAGGTCCGGACAATGAGCAGTTCTTC
CDR3: CASSSAGPDNEQFF

V: TRBV30
size: -
J: TRBJ2-3
D: -
DNA: TGTGCCTGGAGCCGCGACACAGATACGCAGTATTTT
CDR3: CAWSRDTDTQYF

V: TRBV5-4
size: few
J: TRBJ2-2
D: TRBD1
DNA: TGTGCCAGCAGCTTGGGGACAGGGGGCACTGGGGAGCTGTTTTTT
CDR3: CASSLGTGGTGELFF

V: TRBV18
size: -
J: TRBJ1-3
D: -
DNA: TGTGCCAGCTCACCAACACAGGAGAGCCGAAACACCATATATTTT
CDR3: CASSPTQESRNTIYF

V: TRBV30
size: once
J: TRBJ1-4
D: -
DNA: TGTGCCTGGAGTAACTCCCCCGCTAATGAAAAACTGTTTTTT
CDR3: CAWSNSPANEKLFF

V: TRBV5-8
size: -
J: TRBJ2-1
D: TRBD2
DNA: TGTGCCATCGGACTAGCGGGGGGCCGCTACAATGAGCAGTTCTTC
CDR3: CAIGLAGGRYNEQFF

V: TRBV5-1
size: -
J: TRBJ2-5
D: TRBD2
DNA: TGCGCCAGCAGCTTCCTAGCGGGGGAGCAAGAGACCCAGTACTTC
CDR3: CASSFLAGEQETQYF

V: TRBV12-3/TRBV12-4
size: -
J: TRBJ2-5
D: -
DNA: TGTGCCAGCACTATACAGGGTGTTCGGGACCAGTACTTC
CDR3: CASTIQGVRDQYF

V: TRBV23-1
size: -
J: TRBJ1-5
D: TRBD1
DNA: TGCGCCAGCAGTCAAAAACAGGGGATAAATCAGCCCCAGCATTTT
CDR3: CASSQKQGINQPQHF

V: TRBV13
size: -
J: TRBJ2-2
D: -
DNA: TGTGCCAGCAGCTTTGCGGCTAGCTACACCGGGGAGCTGTTTTTT
CDR3: CASSFAASYTGELFF

V: TRBV18
size: -
J: TRBJ1-5
D: TRBD1
DNA: TGTGCCAGCTCACCAGAAAGACAGGGTATAGGTCAGCCCCAGCATTTT
CDR3: CASSPERQGIGQPQHF

V: TRBV29-1
size: -
J: TRBJ2-5
D: TRBD1
DNA: TGCAGCGAGAAGACAGGGGGCTTGGGGGAGACCCAGTACTTC
CDR3: CSEKTGGLGETQYF

V: TRBV24-1
size: -
J: TRBJ2-3
D: -
DNA: TGTGCCACCAGTGGCCCGGAGCCCGGCACAGATACGCAGTATTTT
CDR3: CATSGPEPGTDTQYF

V: TRBV12-3/TRBV12-4
size: -
J: TRBJ1-2
D: -
DNA: TGTGCCAGCAGTTCACTTCAGGTGAATGGCTACACCTTC
CDR3: CASSSLQVNGYTF

V: TRBV19
size: -
J: TRBJ1-2
D: -
DNA: TGTGCCAGTAGTATACAGGGGTATGGCTACACCTTC
CDR3: CASSIQGYGYTF

V: TRBV12-3/TRBV12-4
size: -
J: TRBJ2-1
D: TRBD1
DNA: TGTGCCAGCCTTACAGGGGGCACTGAGCAGTTCTTC
CDR3: CASLTGGTEQFF

V: TRBV2
size: -
J: TRBJ2-7
D: -
DNA: TGTGCCAGCAGTGACATGGCGGTTACCTACGAGCAGTACTTC
CDR3: CASSDMAVTYEQYF

V: TRBV19
size: -
J: TRBJ1-1
D: TRBD1
DNA: TGTGCCAGTAGTATGGTGGGACAGGGAGGATCTGAAGCTTTCTTT
CDR3: CASSMVGQGGSEAFF

V: TRBV19
size: -
J: TRBJ1-1
D: -
DNA: TGTGCCAGTAGTATAGTCTCCGGGATCGGGACTGAAGCTTTCTTT
CDR3: CASSIVSGIGTEAFF

V: TRBV29-1
size: -
J: TRBJ2-3
D: TRBD2
DNA: TGCAGCGTTTTAAAAAGCGGGAGGGAGTCTACGCAGTATTTT
CDR3: CSVLKSGRESTQYF